The clone carrying this T cell receptor beta chain was observed many times. This sample is part of a study of prognosis after radiotherapy for stage I lung cancer. Study-level information: Medical inoperability was the status assigned to all non-small cell lung cancer patients.

Between the trimmed V and J ends, which lost 2 bases and 0 bases, there was a span of 5 bases. The CDR3 covers 13 residues. Germline V gives CDR1 GTSNPN, CDR2 SVGIG (reference sequence). Amplification of TCR beta CDR3 from genomic DNA used two-round multiplex PCR. The authors ran first-round PCR with primers specific to each TRBV and TRBJ gene. TCRdb passed the multiplex PCR reads through MiXCR, listing each CDR3 protein once. The table lists some 60,000 distinct CDR3 sequences, 26% of them singletons. The sequence was obtained from a donor older than 45 with non-small cell lung cancer. This specimen was PBMCs, taken before or after stereotactic body radiation therapy (not recorded which). The rearrangement links TRBV30 to TRBJ1-5, with no clear D. CDR3 DNA: TGTGCCTGGAGTAGTCGTAGCAATCAGCCCCAGCATTTT. It specifies CAWSSRSNQPQHF. Looking up the rest from reference TRBV30 and TRBJ1-5 gives the full variable domain: SQTIHQWPATLVQPVGSPLSLECTVEGTSNPNLYWYRQAAGRGLQLLFYSVGIGQISSEVPQNLSASRPQDRQFILSSKKLLLSDSGFYLCAWSSRSNQPQHFGDGTRLSIL.